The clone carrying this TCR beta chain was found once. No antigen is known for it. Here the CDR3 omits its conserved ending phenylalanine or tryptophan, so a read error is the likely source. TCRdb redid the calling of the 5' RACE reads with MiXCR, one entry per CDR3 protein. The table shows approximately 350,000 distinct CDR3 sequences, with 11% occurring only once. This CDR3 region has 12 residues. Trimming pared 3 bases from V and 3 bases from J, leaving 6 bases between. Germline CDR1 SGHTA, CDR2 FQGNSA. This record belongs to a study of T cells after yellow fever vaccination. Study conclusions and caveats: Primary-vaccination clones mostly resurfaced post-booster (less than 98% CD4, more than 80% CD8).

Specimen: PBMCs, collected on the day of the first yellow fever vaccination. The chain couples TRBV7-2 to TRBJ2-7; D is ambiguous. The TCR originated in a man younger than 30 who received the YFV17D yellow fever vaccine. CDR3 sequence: CASSLHSYEQYL. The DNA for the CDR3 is TGTGCCAGCAGCTTGCACAGCTACGAGCAGTACTTA.